Listed below are T cell receptor beta chains from one sample, sequenced in a study of T cells in Graves' hyperthyroidism and ophthalmopathy. A single record per CDR3 protein comes from TCRdb applying MiXCR to the multiplex PCR reads. The repertoire holds some 360,000 distinct CDR3 sequences, with more than 11% as singletons. Sequenced input: blood. Source of these receptors: a woman in her sixties with Graves' hyperthyroidism. The CDR3 runs from the conserved cysteine through the conserved F or W. Fields, in order: CDR3 protein, CDR3 DNA, D gene, J gene, V gene, clone size. D genes are given only for firm matches. The listing skips clone size in some rows; elsewhere it reads once, few, many or a size class.

CASSPAGLFSEQFF TGCGCCAGCAGCCCGGCGGGTCTGTTTAGTGAGCAGTTCTTC - TRBJ2-1 TRBV10-1 -
CATSSVGQGGNIQYF TGTGCCACCAGCAGCGTGGGACAGGGTGGAAACATTCAGTACTTC TRBD1 TRBJ2-4 TRBV15 many
CASSYSGSSGSNNEQFF TGTGCCAGCAGTTACTCGGGGTCTAGCGGGAGTAACAATGAGCAGTTCTTC TRBD2 TRBJ2-1 TRBV6-6 -
CASTRGGNQPQHF TGTGCCAGCACTAGGGGTGGCAATCAGCCCCAGCATTTT - TRBJ1-5 TRBV28 many
CASAIRGRQFF TGTGCTAGTGCCATCAGGGGAAGGCAGTTCTTC - TRBJ2-1 TRBV12-5 -
CASSLGQAAGVSPLHF TGCGCCAGCAGCTTAGGACAGGCGGCGGGAGTTTCACCCCTCCACTTT TRBD1 TRBJ1-6 TRBV5-1 few
CASSRSPGGRDTQYF TGCGCCAGCAGTCGATCCCCGGGAGGGAGAGATACGCAGTATTTT TRBD2 TRBJ2-3 TRBV5-1 many
CASTLVGGETQYF TGTGCCAGCACCCTTGTAGGTGGCGAGACCCAGTACTTC - TRBJ2-5 TRBV12-3/TRBV12-4 few
CASSFVGVATEAFF TGTGCCAGCAGTTTCGTCGGGGTGGCCACTGAAGCTTTCTTT - TRBJ1-1 TRBV27 few
CASSLGPGGHNEQFF TGTGCCAGCAGCTTAGGCCCCGGTGGCCACAATGAGCAGTTCTTC - TRBJ2-1 TRBV13 -
CASSLGPNRVAFF TGTGCCAGCAGCTTGGGCCCGAACAGGGTGGCTTTCTTT - TRBJ1-1 TRBV5-5 -
CASSGVASGRGTQYF TGTGCCAGCAGTGGCGTGGCTAGCGGGAGAGGCACCCAGTACTTC TRBD2 TRBJ2-5 TRBV2 many
CASSDNSQYF TGTGCCAGCAGTGATAACTCGCAGTATTTT - TRBJ2-3 TRBV2 many
CASSLGGTQGTQYF TGTGCCAGCAGTTTAGGGGGCACCCAGGGAACCCAGTACTTC - TRBJ2-5 TRBV12-3/TRBV12-4 few
CASTQGQALTEAFF TGTGCCAGCACTCAAGGACAGGCTCTAACTGAAGCTTTCTTT TRBD1 TRBJ1-1 TRBV2 many
CASSLSWTNTGELFF TGTGCCAGCTCACTGTCGTGGACGAACACCGGGGAGCTGTTTTTT - TRBJ2-2 TRBV18 many
CASSSYVGQGGGYTF TGTGCCAGCAGTTCCTACGTGGGACAGGGGGGCGGCTACACCTTC TRBD1 TRBJ1-2 TRBV27 many
CSVEGPKLRYTF TGCAGCGTTGAGGGTCCTAAGTTAAGGTACACCTTC - TRBJ1-2 TRBV29-1 -
CASSTGTRTHNEQFF TGCGCCAGCAGTACCGGGACTAGGACACACAATGAGCAGTTCTTC TRBD2 TRBJ2-1 TRBV5-1 many
CASSLGLAGRGEQYF TGCGCCAGCAGCTTGGGGCTAGCGGGGAGAGGCGAGCAGTACTTC TRBD2 TRBJ2-7 TRBV5-1 many
CASSQERSAGGPYNEQFF TGCGCCAGCAGCCAAGAACGCAGCGCGGGAGGCCCTTACAATGAGCAGTTCTTC TRBD2 TRBJ2-1 TRBV4-1 many
CAWSWGNQPQHF TGTGCCTGGAGTTGGGGGAATCAGCCCCAGCATTTT - TRBJ1-5 TRBV30 many
CASSYSTGGADYGYTF TGTGCCAGCAGTTACTCGACAGGGGGCGCGGACTATGGCTACACCTTC TRBD1 TRBJ1-2 TRBV6-6 few
CASSDGPAGILTGELFF TGCGCCAGCAGTGACGGACCGGCGGGAATATTGACCGGGGAGCTGTTTTTT - TRBJ2-2 TRBV10-1 few
CASSTRVKEPQHF TGTGCCAGTAGTACAAGAGTCAAGGAGCCCCAGCATTTT - TRBJ1-5 TRBV19 -
CASSSYREETQYF TGTGCCAGCAGCTCGTACAGGGAAGAGACCCAGTACTTC - TRBJ2-5 TRBV7-3 few
CASSIGWGLNTEAFF TGTGCCAGTAGTATAGGTTGGGGGTTGAACACTGAAGCTTTCTTT - TRBJ1-1 TRBV19 -